Sequencing of this T cell receptor (beta chain) was carried out in a study of blood T cell repertoires in COVID-19. The assay was immunoSEQ multiplex PCR, and TCRdb's table has in-frame clones only and misses some. The repertoire holds approximately 230,000 clones, with approximately 84% as singletons. The CDR3 has 19 amino acids. Germline loops: CDR1 LGHNA, CDR2 YNFKEQ. Germline trimming cut 4 bases from V and 4 bases from J; bases unmatched to any gene: 12. Sequenced sample: PBMCs or T cells enriched from blood (not recorded which). The receptor was derived from a man in his forties who had recovered from COVID-19. The V and J genes are TRBV4-2 and TRBJ2-3; 15 positions match TRBD2. The chain's CDR3 is CASSPGLAGGSLGADTQYF. As DNA, the CDR3 is TGTGCCAGCAGCCCGGGACTAGCGGGAGGAAGCCTGGGGGCAGATACGCAGTATTTT.